The entry that follows covers one T cell receptor beta chain sequence. V trimming: 4 bases; J trimming: 6 bases; junction bases outside the gene matches: 6. The CDR3 length is 15 residues. The germline V gene encodes CDR1 SEHNR and CDR2 FQNEAQ (reference sequence). Clones were sequenced by immunoSEQ multiplex PCR, and TCRdb holds only the in-frame ones, with some missing. The sample yields 84,000 or so clones, 75% to 95% seen once. The source of the sample is a study of control samples from healthy donors and cancer patients. This rearrangement joins TRBV7-9 to TRBJ2-1; 10 bases match TRBD2. Sequenced material: blood. The source is a middle-aged man in good health. The CDR3 loop reads CASSSGLAVSNEQFF. The CDR3 DNA is TGTGCCAGCAGCTCTGGACTAGCGGTTTCCAATGAGCAGTTCTTC.